These 32 T cell receptor beta chains originate from one sample sequenced in a study of blood T cell repertoires in COVID-19. The data were produced by immunoSEQ multiplex PCR, yet TCRdb's version contains in-frame clones alone and is incomplete. The sample consists of roughly 70,000 clones, about nine tenths of them appearing once. The sequenced sample was peripheral blood. These receptors were collected from a woman at least 80 years old with active or convalescent COVID-19.

This clone was observed a few times. The chain combines TRBV5-1 with TRBJ1-1; D is unresolved. Between the trimmed V and J ends, which lost 4 bases and 4 bases, there was a span of 11 bases. This CDR3 has 13 amino acids. CDR1 is SGHRS, CDR2 YFSETQ, per germline. Here the CDR3 DNA reads TGCGCCAGCAGCCAAATTGGAGGCACTGAAGCTTTCTTT. Protein: CASSQIGGTEAFF.

V is TRBV6-5 and J is TRBJ2-3, with 11 bases lining up with TRBD2. The CDR3 totals 15 residues. V shed 6 bases, J shed 4 bases, and the junction held 6 bases outside the gene matches. Per germline, CDR1 MNHEY and CDR2 SVGAGI. The CDR3 DNA sequence: TGTGCCAGCAGAGTTAGCGGGGGGGCCTCAGATACGCAGTATTTT. It is translated as CASRVSGGASDTQYF.

About this clone: This may come from a read error, since a much larger clone is one base off. The chain carries TRBV11-3 and TRBJ2-2; 9 bases are shared with TRBD1. Losses at the gene ends were 5 bases for V and 4 bases for J; bases not matched to a gene: 5. CDR3 size: 15 residues. The germline CDR1 and CDR2 sequences are SGHNT and YENEEA. CDR3 amino acids: CASSPGQGSTGELFF. The CDR3 nucleotides read TGTGCCAGCAGCCCCGGACAGGGGAGCACCGGGGAGCTGTTTTTT. The entire variable domain, with the rest obtained from reference TRBV11-3 and TRBJ2-2, is as follows: EAGVVQSPRYKIIEKKQPVAFWCNPISGHNTLYWYLQNLGQGPELLIRYENEEAVDDSQLPKDRFSAERLKGVDSTLKIQPAELGDSAVYLCASSPGQGSTGELFFGEGSRLTVL.

This rearrangement joins TRBV2 to TRBJ2-2; 10 bases match TRBD1. The CDR3 is 16 amino acids. Germline V lookup: CDR1 SNHLY, CDR2 FYNNEI. Unmatched junction bases numbered 7, after V lost 3 bases and J lost 6 bases. The CDR3 spells CASSERQGAPPGELFF. The CDR3, as DNA: TGTGCCAGCAGTGAGAGACAGGGGGCCCCCCCCGGGGAGCTGTTTTTT.

CDR3 protein: CASRTSGVWEQFF. For the CDR3, the DNA is TGTGCCAGCCGAACTAGCGGGGTTTGGGAGCAGTTCTTC. The chain combines TRBV19 with TRBJ2-1; TRBD2 agrees at 10 bases. Looked up from germline, CDR1 is LNHDA and CDR2 is SQIVND (reference sequence). After removal of 9 bases from V and 10 bases from J, the junction contained 9 bases not matched to a gene. The CDR3 contains 13 residues.

This clone came up once. The chain carries TRBV4-3 and TRBJ1-4, with 9 positions matching TRBD1. The CDR3 extends over 18 amino acids. The V segment lost 0 bases and the J segment 8 bases; nucleotides outside the gene matches: 13. Germline V gene lookup returns CDR1 LGHNA and CDR2 YSLEER. The DNA of the CDR3 is TGCGCCAGCAGCCAAGAGGGTAATTCGGGGACAGGGACCGAAAAACTGTTTTTT. Encoded protein: CASSQEGNSGTGTEKLFF.

The chain has TRBV7-9 and TRBJ2-3, with TRBD2 identical over 13 bases. Losses at the gene ends were 1 base for V and 3 bases for J; bases not matched to a gene: 7. The CDR3 runs to 18 residues. The V gene's germline CDR1 is SEHNR and CDR2 FQNEAQ (reference sequence). The CDR3 is CASSLGGPGLAGTDTQYF. The CDR3 nucleotides read TGTGCCAGCAGCTTAGGGGGCCCGGGACTAGCGGGAACAGATACGCAGTATTTT.

This clone has just a few counts. The chain is built from TRBV5-1 and TRBJ2-2; D is perhaps TRBD1 (5 bases). The CDR3 is made up of 13 amino acids. The germline V gene has CDR1 SGHRS and CDR2 YFSETQ. Trimming removed 7 bases at V and 6 bases at J, with 13 bases between. The DNA for the CDR3 is TGCGCCAGCTCAGGGTGGTGGGCCGGGGAGCTGTTTTTT. Amino acids: CASSGWWAGELFF.

This clone occurred once. The chain links TRBV6-1 to TRBJ2-3; a weak D match, TRBD1 (6 bases). The CDR3 consists of 16 residues. Germline CDR1 is MNHNS and CDR2 is SASEGT. Trimming left V 3 bases short and J 2 bases short, with 15 bases between. The DNA for the CDR3 is TGTGCCAGCAGTGATCAGGGGACCCTGCCCACAGATACGCAGTATTTT. This gives the protein CASSDQGTLPTDTQYF.

The rearrangement links TRBV6-6 to TRBJ2-5; the match to TRBD1 covers 10 bases. Germline assignment: CDR1 MNHNY and CDR2 SVGAGI (reference sequence). The trim removed 5 bases at V and 2 bases at J, leaving 2 bases unmatched. The CDR3 totals 14 residues. CDR3: CASSLDRGQETQYF. DNA for the CDR3: TGTGCCAGCAGTCTGGACAGGGGGCAAGAGACCCAGTACTTC.

V usage is TRBV28 and J usage is TRBJ2-7; D is unclear. Germline-derived CDR1 and CDR2 are MDHEN and SYDVKM. V lost 5 bases, J lost 7 bases, and 9 bases lay in between. The CDR3 contains 11 residues. Written as DNA, the CDR3 is TGTGCCAGCAGTCCTGCCGGTGAGCAGTACTTC. It is translated as CASSPAGEQYF.

This clone was counted a single time. V gene TRBV19 combines with J gene TRBJ2-5, with D possibly being TRBD1 (5 bases). Per germline, CDR1 LNHDA and CDR2 SQIVND (reference sequence). V lost 3 bases and J lost 6, with 17 bases in between. This CDR3 contains 15 residues. The CDR3 coding sequence is TGTGCCAGTAGTATCACCGGTGCACAGGCCCAGACCCAGTACTTC. Amino acids: CASSITGAQAQTQYF. Full variable domain (remainder filled in from reference TRBV19 and TRBJ2-5): DGGITQSPKYLFRKEGQNVTLSCEQNLNHDAMYWYRQDPGQGLRLIYYSQIVNDFQKGDIAEGYSVSREKKESFPLTVTSAQKNPTAFYLCASSITGAQAQTQYFGPGTRLLVL.

V is TRBV6-2 or TRBV6-3 and J is TRBJ2-1, with D tentatively TRBD2 (5 bases). Trimming removed 5 bases at V and 2 bases at J, with 7 bases between. CDR1 is MNHEY and CDR2 is SVGEGT in the germline V gene. This CDR3 contains 13 residues. The CDR3, as DNA: TGTGCCAGCAGTACCGGGGCCTACAATGAGCAGTTCTTC. As protein: CASSTGAYNEQFF.

In this sample, this clone turned up once. The V call is TRBV7-6, the J call TRBJ1-3, with no clear D. Germline V CDR1 and CDR2: SGHVS, FNYEAQ. The CDR3 loop spans 14 amino acids. The V and J ends lost 2 bases and 4 bases respectively, with 9 bases between them. The CDR3 loop reads CASSLSRGGNTIYF. CDR3 DNA: TGTGCCAGCAGCTTATCCCGCGGGGGAAACACCATATATTTT.

The rearrangement uses TRBV10-3 and TRBJ2-7, with TRBD2 matching 7 bases. The CDR3 consists of 13 residues. V lost 5 bases and J lost 0; bases outside the gene matches: 1. Germline V CDR1 and CDR2: ENHRY, SYGVKD. DNA of the CDR3: TGTGCCATCAGTAGGACTAGCTCCTACGAGCAGTACTTC. Encoded protein: CAISRTSSYEQYF.

The chain carries TRBV2 and TRBJ1-5; weak D call: TRBD1 (6 bases). The CDR3 covers 17 residues. Germline V gene data show CDR1 as SNHLY and CDR2 as FYNNEI. V was pared by 4 bases and J by 4 bases, with 20 bases between. The CDR3 reads CASSGGGGSVRNQPQHF. DNA of the CDR3: TGTGCCAGCAGTGGGGGAGGGGGGTCTGTAAGAAATCAGCCCCAGCATTTT. The variable domain in full, completed from reference TRBV2 and TRBJ1-5, reads EPEVTQTPSHQVTQMGQEVILRCVPISNHLYFYWYRQILGQKVEFLVSFYNNEISEKSEIFDDQFSVERPDGSNFTLKIRSTKLEDSAMYFCASSGGGGSVRNQPQHFGDGTRLSIL.

V and J are TRBV4-3 and TRBJ2-1; the match to TRBD1 covers 9 bases. Trimming cost V 0 bases and J 7 bases; bases outside gene matches: 7. The CDR3 sequence is 16 residues long. The germline V gene encodes CDR1 LGHNA and CDR2 YSLEER. The DNA for the CDR3 is TGCGCCAGCAGCCAAGACGCCGGGACAGGGAAGAATGAGCAGTTCTTC. It specifies CASSQDAGTGKNEQFF.

The chain carries TRBV6-5 and TRBJ2-7; D possibly corresponds to TRBD2 (6 bases). Per the germline V gene, CDR1 is MNHEY and CDR2 is SVGAGI. The V and J ends lost 2 bases and 6 bases respectively, with 11 bases between them. This CDR3 has 13 amino acids. The CDR3, as DNA: TGTGCCAGCAGTTACGATGTTAGCGGCGAGCAGTACTTC. Amino acid sequence: CASSYDVSGEQYF.

J is TRBJ2-5 and V is TRBV7-7; a possible D gene is TRBD2 (5 bases). Trimming stripped 5 bases from V and 1 base from J, with 8 bases between. The CDR3 runs 13 residues. Germline V CDR1 and CDR2: SSHAT, FNYEAQ (reference sequence). CDR3 in DNA: TGTGCCAGCAGCCCGGGATCCCAAGAGACCCAGTACTTC. Encoded protein: CASSPGSQETQYF.

The rearrangement links TRBV18 to TRBJ1-4; 10 bases map to TRBD1. V was pared by 3 bases and J by 5 bases, with 9 bases of the junction left unmatched. Germline lookup yields CDR1 KGHSH and CDR2 LQKENI. The CDR3 runs 17 residues. Here the CDR3 reads CASSPTTTGGRNEKLFF. The DNA for the CDR3 is TGTGCCAGCTCACCTACTACGACAGGGGGCAGGAATGAAAAACTGTTTTTT.

The chain has TRBV10-2 and TRBJ1-4; D uncertain. The germline CDR1 and CDR2 sequences are WSHSY and SAAADI. With 6 bases removed from V and 4 bases from J, the gap between germline ends came to 3 bases. The CDR3 runs 11 residues. The CDR3 here is CASSLNEKLFF. CDR3 nucleotides: TGCGCCAGCAGCCTTAATGAAAAACTGTTTTTT.

CDR3 loop: CASSPQLSTGPGEQYF. The CDR3 bases are TGTGCCAGCTCACCTCAACTATCGACAGGCCCGGGCGAGCAGTACTTC. The chain is built from TRBV18 and TRBJ2-7; tentatively, D is TRBD1 (6 bases). The CDR3 consists of 16 residues. Trimming took 3 bases from V and 6 from J, leaving 21 bases between them. CDR1 KGHSH and CDR2 LQKENI come from the germline V gene.

This clone was counted between two and nine times. The chain joins TRBV5-5 to TRBJ1-1; TRBD1 aligns across 7 bases. Germline trimming cut 4 bases from V and 5 bases from J; bases unmatched to any gene: 5. The CDR3 sequence is 13 residues long. Germline V gene data show CDR1 as SGHKS and CDR2 as YYEKEE (reference sequence). The chain's CDR3 is CASSRTGETEAFF. In DNA form, the CDR3 reads TGTGCCAGCAGCCGTACAGGGGAGACTGAAGCTTTCTTT.

This clone was seen once. The rearrangement joins TRBV5-6 to TRBJ2-1; D gene ambiguous. The CDR3 runs to 11 residues. In germline, CDR1 is SGHDT, CDR2 YYEEEE. Trimming shortened V by 3 bases and J by 5 bases, and 3 bases separated the two germline ends. Here the CDR3 DNA reads TGTGCCAGCAGCTCTGACAATGAGCAGTTCTTC. Residues: CASSSDNEQFF.

V gene TRBV21-1 combines with J gene TRBJ2-7; the D call TRBD2 from the table was never checked on the DNA. TRBV21-1 is a listed pseudogene. The CDR3 contains 13 residues. CDR3 sequence (DNA): TGTGCCAGCAGCAAAATAAGAGAGTACGAGCAGTACTTC. Translated: CASSKIREYEQYF.

The chain joins TRBV28 to TRBJ1-3; a possible D gene is TRBD1 (5 bases). Germline-derived CDR1 and CDR2 are MDHEN and SYDVKM. The V gene lost 7 bases and the J gene lost 0 bases, with 16 bases spanning the gap. This CDR3 contains 16 residues. For the CDR3, the DNA is TGTGCCAGCACCTGGGCGGGACCTAGCTCTGGAAACACCATATATTTT. This codes for CASTWAGPSSGNTIYF.

The rearrangement uses TRBV6-5 and TRBJ2-7; D is possibly TRBD2 (7 bases). Germline V lookup: CDR1 MNHEY, CDR2 SVGAGI. Trimming shortened V by 8 bases and J by 7 bases, and 21 bases separated the two germline ends. This CDR3 is built from 14 residues. The CDR3 loop reads CASARAEGGLEQYF. CDR3 coding DNA: TGTGCCAGCGCCCGGGCGGAGGGGGGGCTGGAGCAGTACTTC.

The chain carries TRBV6-1 and TRBJ2-5; no reliable D call. The CDR3 extends over 16 amino acids. V lost 4 bases to trimming and J lost 5 bases, with 20 bases between them. In germline, CDR1 is MNHNS, CDR2 SASEGT. This CDR3 is CASSGFDSPSRETQYF. The CDR3 bases are TGTGCCAGCAGTGGTTTTGATAGCCCCTCGCGGGAGACCCAGTACTTC.

The chain is built from TRBV3-1 (or the pseudogene TRBV3-2) and TRBJ2-1; 8 bases match TRBD1. Trimming cost V 2 bases and J 3 bases; bases outside gene matches: 6. The CDR3 contains 16 residues. Germline CDR1 LGHDT, CDR2 YNNKEL (reference sequence). Here the CDR3 DNA reads TGTGCCAGCAGCCAATACGGACAGGGAAACTACAATGAGCAGTTCTTC. Protein sequence: CASSQYGQGNYNEQFF.

The chain joins TRBV28 to TRBJ2-1; 13 bases are shared with TRBD2. The CDR3 is 15 amino acids. Germline CDR1 is MDHEN and CDR2 is SYDVKM. V lost 6 bases to trimming and J lost 6 bases; unmatched junction nucleotides: 5. CDR3 bases: TGTGCCAGCAGCCCCGGGACTAGCGGGGCCAATGAGCAGTTCTTC. This codes for CASSPGTSGANEQFF.

This clone occurred once. The chain uses TRBV30 and TRBJ2-3, with a weak D call TRBD2 (6 bases). CDR3 length: 14 amino acids. Per germline, CDR1 GTSNPN and CDR2 SVGIG (reference sequence). Trimming removed 0 bases from V and 3 bases from J, with 10 bases in between. The CDR3 sequence: CAWSVRGTTDTQYF. CDR3 bases: TGTGCCTGGAGTGTACGGGGGACTACAGATACGCAGTATTTT.

The rearrangement joins TRBV5-1 to TRBJ2-2, with unresolved D. V was cut by 7 bases and J by 3 bases, with 4 bases left in between. Germline V CDR1 and CDR2: SGHRS, YFSETQ. The CDR3 length is 11 residues. The CDR3 DNA reads TGCGCCAGCTCTGACACCGGGGAGCTGTTTTTT. Protein product: CASSDTGELFF.